These T cell receptor beta chains were read from a single sample in a study of cytomegalovirus exposure and HLA in healthy donors. TCRdb's copy holds only in-frame clones and misses some; the assay was immunoSEQ multiplex PCR. Of 210,000 or so clones in the sample, approximately 80% are singletons; the top ten hold approximately 1.5%. What was sequenced was PBMCs. The receptors come from a girl under 18 in good health and CMV-seronegative. Each CDR3 is given with its conserved first and last residue. D genes are given only for firm matches. Only part of the rows carry a size: once, few, many, or a class if the clone is expanded.

clone_size: .; v_call: TRBV15; j_call: TRBJ1-3; d_call: .; cdr3_aa: CATSREGLTHQFF; cdr3_nt: TGTGCCACCAGCAGAGAAGGCTTGACACATCAATTCTTT
clone_size: .; v_call: TRBV28; j_call: TRBJ2-1; d_call: .; cdr3_aa: CASSHSSGGSKCEQFF; cdr3_nt: TGTGCCAGCAGTCACTCATCAGGGGGGTCTAAGTGTGAGCAGTTCTTC
clone_size: .; v_call: TRBV7-8; j_call: TRBJ2-5; d_call: TRBD2; cdr3_aa: CASSLSGGTSGWETQYF; cdr3_nt: TGTGCCAGCAGCTTATCCGGCGGGACTAGCGGGTGGGAGACCCAGTACTTC
clone_size: .; v_call: TRBV19; j_call: TRBJ2-2; d_call: TRBD1; cdr3_aa: CASSIPQGVGELFF; cdr3_nt: TGTGCCAGTAGTATACCACAGGGGGTCGGGGAGCTGTTTTTT
clone_size: .; v_call: TRBV5-8; j_call: TRBJ1-3; d_call: .; cdr3_aa: CASSLSRGVGFSGNTIYF; cdr3_nt: TGTGCCAGCAGCTTGAGCAGGGGCGTGGGATTTTCTGGAAACACCATATATTTT
clone_size: .; v_call: TRBV9; j_call: TRBJ2-7; d_call: .; cdr3_aa: CASSPQSGGQSSYEQYF; cdr3_nt: TGTGCCAGCAGCCCACAATCCGGGGGTCAAAGCTCCTACGAGCAGTACTTC
clone_size: .; v_call: TRBV19; j_call: TRBJ1-1; d_call: TRBD1; cdr3_aa: CASSIGQGNTEAFF; cdr3_nt: TGTGCCAGTAGTATTGGACAGGGGAACACTGAAGCTTTCTTT
clone_size: .; v_call: TRBV6-1; j_call: TRBJ2-2; d_call: .; cdr3_aa: CASIQGSGELFF; cdr3_nt: TGTGCCAGCATCCAGGGGAGCGGGGAGCTGTTTTTT
clone_size: .; v_call: TRBV11-2; j_call: TRBJ2-7; d_call: TRBD2; cdr3_aa: CASGLAGVGEQYF; cdr3_nt: TGTGCCAGCGGACTAGCGGGAGTCGGCGAGCAGTACTTC
clone_size: .; v_call: TRBV27; j_call: TRBJ1-5; d_call: .; cdr3_aa: CASSPSRLRVNQPQHF; cdr3_nt: TGTGCCAGCAGTCCCTCCCGCCTACGAGTTAATCAGCCCCAGCATTTT
clone_size: .; v_call: TRBV28; j_call: TRBJ1-2; d_call: TRBD1; cdr3_aa: CASSSGQGNHYGYTF; cdr3_nt: TGTGCCAGCAGTTCCGGACAGGGAAACCACTATGGCTACACCTTC
clone_size: .; v_call: TRBV7-3; j_call: TRBJ2-5; d_call: TRBD2; cdr3_aa: CASSPGLAGGGETQYF; cdr3_nt: TGTGCCAGCAGCCCCGGACTAGCGGGAGGTGGGGAGACCCAGTACTTC
clone_size: .; v_call: TRBV28; j_call: TRBJ1-2; d_call: .; cdr3_aa: CASSLFAGGDGYTF; cdr3_nt: TGTGCCAGCAGTTTGTTTGCAGGAGGCGATGGCTACACCTTC
clone_size: .; v_call: TRBV6-6; j_call: TRBJ1-4; d_call: TRBD1; cdr3_aa: CASSLNRGREKLFF; cdr3_nt: TGTGCCAGCAGCCTTAACAGGGGGAGAGAAAAACTGTTTTTT
clone_size: .; v_call: TRBV30; j_call: TRBJ2-7; d_call: TRBD2; cdr3_aa: CAWSALAGGGAEQYF; cdr3_nt: TGTGCCTGGAGTGCGCTAGCGGGAGGGGGTGCGGAGCAGTACTTC
clone_size: .; v_call: TRBV25-1; j_call: TRBJ2-1; d_call: TRBD2; cdr3_aa: CARTRGCSYNEQFF; cdr3_nt: TGTGCCAGGACGCGGGGGTGTTCCTACAATGAGCAGTTCTTC
clone_size: .; v_call: TRBV5-1; j_call: TRBJ1-2; d_call: .; cdr3_aa: CASSLGSGGTYGYTF; cdr3_nt: TGCGCCAGCAGCTTGGGTTCGGGGGGCACCTATGGCTACACCTTC
clone_size: .; v_call: TRBV30; j_call: TRBJ1-1; d_call: .; cdr3_aa: CAWSLITGTEAFF; cdr3_nt: TGTGCCTGGAGTTTGATTACGGGGACTGAAGCTTTCTTT
clone_size: .; v_call: TRBV9; j_call: TRBJ1-2; d_call: .; cdr3_aa: CASSDRFGYTF; cdr3_nt: TGTGCCAGCAGCGACAGGTTCGGCTACACCTTC
clone_size: .; v_call: TRBV30; j_call: TRBJ2-2; d_call: .; cdr3_aa: CAWSGVSATGNTGELFF; cdr3_nt: TGTGCCTGGAGCGGGGTTTCAGCGACAGGGAACACCGGGGAGCTGTTTTTT
clone_size: .; v_call: TRBV28; j_call: TRBJ2-1; d_call: TRBD1; cdr3_aa: CASSTGTGPGQFF; cdr3_nt: TGTGCCAGCAGTACCGGGACAGGGCCGGGGCAGTTCTTC
clone_size: once; v_call: TRBV28; j_call: TRBJ2-7; d_call: TRBD2; cdr3_aa: CASKGGTSGKLYEQYF; cdr3_nt: TGTGCCAGCAAGGGCGGGACTAGCGGGAAACTCTACGAGCAGTACTTC
clone_size: .; v_call: TRBV30; j_call: TRBJ1-1; d_call: .; cdr3_aa: CAWSVLGSMNTEAFF; cdr3_nt: TGTGCCTGGAGTGTACTCGGTTCTATGAACACTGAAGCTTTCTTT
clone_size: .; v_call: TRBV4-2; j_call: TRBJ2-2; d_call: .; cdr3_aa: CASSPGTGTSNTGELFF; cdr3_nt: TGTGCCAGCAGCCCAGGAACCGGGACATCGAACACCGGGGAGCTGTTTTTT
clone_size: .; v_call: TRBV5-1; j_call: TRBJ1-2; d_call: .; cdr3_aa: CASRGGSGAFYGYTF; cdr3_nt: TGCGCCAGCCGTGGTGGTTCAGGGGCCTTCTATGGCTACACCTTC
clone_size: once; v_call: TRBV30; j_call: TRBJ2-2; d_call: .; cdr3_aa: CAWNQLGGRFAGELFF; cdr3_nt: TGTGCCTGGAATCAACTCGGGGGGCGGTTTGCCGGGGAGCTGTTTTTT
clone_size: .; v_call: TRBV5-1; j_call: TRBJ2-1; d_call: .; cdr3_aa: CASSLVGLLSYNEQFF; cdr3_nt: TGCGCCAGCAGCTTGGTTGGACTCCTCTCCTACAATGAGCAGTTCTTC
clone_size: .; v_call: TRBV28; j_call: TRBJ2-7; d_call: .; cdr3_aa: CASTVGGSGSYEQYF; cdr3_nt: TGTGCCAGCACCGTGGGGGGAAGCGGGTCCTACGAGCAGTACTTC
clone_size: .; v_call: TRBV29-1; j_call: TRBJ2-1; d_call: TRBD1; cdr3_aa: CSVVGGQGTYNEQFF; cdr3_nt: TGCAGCGTTGTGGGGGGACAGGGGACCTACAATGAGCAGTTCTTC
clone_size: .; v_call: TRBV6-6; j_call: TRBJ2-1; d_call: .; cdr3_aa: CASQAPQGSYNEQFF; cdr3_nt: TGTGCCAGCCAAGCCCCCCAGGGATCCTACAATGAGCAGTTCTTC
clone_size: .; v_call: TRBV2; j_call: TRBJ2-2; d_call: .; cdr3_aa: CASSRQGGTGELFF; cdr3_nt: TGTGCCAGCAGTAGACAGGGAGGCACCGGGGAGCTGTTTTTT
clone_size: .; v_call: TRBV2; j_call: TRBJ2-5; d_call: TRBD2; cdr3_aa: CASSSGVSGGQQTQYF; cdr3_nt: TGTGCCAGCAGTTCGGGCGTTAGCGGGGGTCAACAGACCCAGTACTTC
clone_size: .; v_call: TRBV2; j_call: TRBJ2-3; d_call: .; cdr3_aa: CASNRDQDTQYF; cdr3_nt: TGTGCCAGCAACAGGGACCAGGATACGCAGTATTTT
clone_size: .; v_call: TRBV5-1; j_call: TRBJ1-2; d_call: .; cdr3_aa: CASSFAAGKGYTF; cdr3_nt: TGCGCCAGCAGCTTTGCCGCGGGCAAGGGCTACACCTTC
clone_size: .; v_call: TRBV13; j_call: TRBJ1-2; d_call: .; cdr3_aa: CASSRLGRNYGYTF; cdr3_nt: TGTGCCAGCAGCCGACTGGGTCGTAACTATGGCTACACCTTC
clone_size: .; v_call: TRBV5-3; j_call: TRBJ2-5; d_call: .; cdr3_aa: CARSRTITSSQTQYF; cdr3_nt: TGTGCCAGAAGCCGAACTATCACTAGTTCGCAGACCCAGTACTTC
clone_size: .; v_call: TRBV7-9; j_call: TRBJ1-4; d_call: TRBD1; cdr3_aa: CASSPQGTHNEKLFF; cdr3_nt: TGTGCCAGCAGCCCACAGGGGACCCATAATGAAAAACTGTTTTTT
clone_size: .; v_call: TRBV7-9; j_call: TRBJ2-2; d_call: .; cdr3_aa: CASSLGTRHTGELFF; cdr3_nt: TGTGCCAGCAGCCTCGGGACACGACACACCGGGGAGCTGTTTTTT
clone_size: .; v_call: TRBV7-3; j_call: TRBJ1-4; d_call: .; cdr3_aa: CASSLTPGIATNEKLFF; cdr3_nt: TGTGCCAGCAGCTTAACCCCCGGGATTGCAACTAATGAAAAACTGTTTTTT
clone_size: .; v_call: TRBV10-3; j_call: TRBJ1-2; d_call: .; cdr3_aa: CAIRSLTYRGFGSGYTF; cdr3_nt: TGTGCCATCAGATCGCTTACTTACCGGGGATTTGGGAGTGGCTACACCTTC
clone_size: .; v_call: TRBV28; j_call: TRBJ1-2; d_call: .; cdr3_aa: CASSFAGLSYGYTF; cdr3_nt: TGTGCCAGCAGTTTCGCAGGGTTAAGCTATGGCTACACCTTC
clone_size: .; v_call: TRBV6-5; j_call: TRBJ1-2; d_call: .; cdr3_aa: CASSYVGGAAYGYTF; cdr3_nt: TGTGCCAGCAGTTACGTGGGGGGTGCCGCCTATGGCTACACCTTC
clone_size: .; v_call: TRBV5-6; j_call: TRBJ2-5; d_call: .; cdr3_aa: CASSRRETQYF; cdr3_nt: TGTGCCAGCAGCAGGAGAGAGACCCAGTACTTC
clone_size: .; v_call: TRBV5-1; j_call: TRBJ2-2; d_call: TRBD1; cdr3_aa: CASSLNDRGTGELFF; cdr3_nt: TGCGCCAGCAGCCTTAATGACAGGGGCACCGGGGAGCTGTTTTTT
clone_size: .; v_call: TRBV5-1; j_call: TRBJ2-7; d_call: TRBD1; cdr3_aa: CASRLGTALSYEQYF; cdr3_nt: TGCGCCAGCAGGCTTGGGACAGCTCTTTCCTACGAGCAGTACTTC
clone_size: .; v_call: TRBV11-2; j_call: TRBJ2-3; d_call: .; cdr3_aa: CASSPRGPMGTDTQYF; cdr3_nt: TGTGCCAGCAGTCCCCGGGGTCCTATGGGGACAGATACGCAGTATTTT